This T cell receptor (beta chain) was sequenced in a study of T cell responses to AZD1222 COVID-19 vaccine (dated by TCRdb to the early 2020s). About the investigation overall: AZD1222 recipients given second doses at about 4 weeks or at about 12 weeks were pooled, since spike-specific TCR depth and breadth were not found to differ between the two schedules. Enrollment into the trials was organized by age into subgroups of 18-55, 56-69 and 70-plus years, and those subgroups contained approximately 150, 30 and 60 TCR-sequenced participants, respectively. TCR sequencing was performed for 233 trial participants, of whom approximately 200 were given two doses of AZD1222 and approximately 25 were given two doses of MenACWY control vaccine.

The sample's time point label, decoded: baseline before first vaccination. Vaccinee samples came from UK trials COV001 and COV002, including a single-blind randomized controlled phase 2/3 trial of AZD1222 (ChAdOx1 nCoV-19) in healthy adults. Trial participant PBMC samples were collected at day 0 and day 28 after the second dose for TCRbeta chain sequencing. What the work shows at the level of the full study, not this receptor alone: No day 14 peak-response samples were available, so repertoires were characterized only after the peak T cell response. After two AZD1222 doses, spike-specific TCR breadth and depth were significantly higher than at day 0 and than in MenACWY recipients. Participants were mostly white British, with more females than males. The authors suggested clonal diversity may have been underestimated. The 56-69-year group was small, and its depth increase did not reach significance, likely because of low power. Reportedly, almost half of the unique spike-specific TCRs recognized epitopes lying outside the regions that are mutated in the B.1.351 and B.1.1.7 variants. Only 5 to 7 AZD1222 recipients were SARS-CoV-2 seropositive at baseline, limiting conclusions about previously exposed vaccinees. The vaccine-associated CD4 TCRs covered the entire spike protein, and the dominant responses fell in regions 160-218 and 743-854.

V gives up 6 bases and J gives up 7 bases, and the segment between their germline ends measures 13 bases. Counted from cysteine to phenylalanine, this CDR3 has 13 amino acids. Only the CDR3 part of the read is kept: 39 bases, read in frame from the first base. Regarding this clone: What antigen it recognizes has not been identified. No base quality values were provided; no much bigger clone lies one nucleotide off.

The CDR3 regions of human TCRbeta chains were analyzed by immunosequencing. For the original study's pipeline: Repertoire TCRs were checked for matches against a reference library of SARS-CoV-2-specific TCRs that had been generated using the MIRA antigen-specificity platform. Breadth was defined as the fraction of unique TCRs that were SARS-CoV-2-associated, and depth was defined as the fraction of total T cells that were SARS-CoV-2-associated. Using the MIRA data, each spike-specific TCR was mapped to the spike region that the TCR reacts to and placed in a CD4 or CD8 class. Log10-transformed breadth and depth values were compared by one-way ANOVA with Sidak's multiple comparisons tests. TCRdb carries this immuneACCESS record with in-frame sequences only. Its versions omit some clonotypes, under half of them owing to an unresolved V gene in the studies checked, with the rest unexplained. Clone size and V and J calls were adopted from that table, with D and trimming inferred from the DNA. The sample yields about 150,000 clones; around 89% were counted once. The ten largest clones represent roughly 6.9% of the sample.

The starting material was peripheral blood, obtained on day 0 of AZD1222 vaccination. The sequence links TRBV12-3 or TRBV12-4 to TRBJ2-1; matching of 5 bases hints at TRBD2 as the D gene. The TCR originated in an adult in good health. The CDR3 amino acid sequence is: CASSRGRTNEQFF. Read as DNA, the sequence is TGTGCCAGCAGCCGCGGACGGACTAATGAGCAGTTCTTC.